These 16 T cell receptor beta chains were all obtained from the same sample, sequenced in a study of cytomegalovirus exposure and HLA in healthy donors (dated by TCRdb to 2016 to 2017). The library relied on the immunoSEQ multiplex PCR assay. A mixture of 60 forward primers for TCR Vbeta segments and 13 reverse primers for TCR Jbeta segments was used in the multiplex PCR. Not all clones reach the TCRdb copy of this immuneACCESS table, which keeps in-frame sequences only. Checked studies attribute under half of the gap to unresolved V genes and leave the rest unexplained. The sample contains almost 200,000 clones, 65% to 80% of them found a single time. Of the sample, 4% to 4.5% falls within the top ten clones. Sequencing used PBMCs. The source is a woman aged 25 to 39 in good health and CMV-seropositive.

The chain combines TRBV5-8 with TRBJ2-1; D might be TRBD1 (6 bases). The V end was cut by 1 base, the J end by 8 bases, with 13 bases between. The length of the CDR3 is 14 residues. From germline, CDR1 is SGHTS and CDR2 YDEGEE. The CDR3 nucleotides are TGTGCCAGCAGCTTGATCCAGGGGTTCGATGAGCAGTTCTTC. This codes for CASSLIQGFDEQFF.

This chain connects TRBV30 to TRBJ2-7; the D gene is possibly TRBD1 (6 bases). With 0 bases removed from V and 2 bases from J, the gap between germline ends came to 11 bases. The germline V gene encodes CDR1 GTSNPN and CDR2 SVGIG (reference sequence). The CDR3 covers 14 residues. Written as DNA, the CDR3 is TGTGCCTGGAGTGTGTCTCAGGGGCCCTACGAGCAGTACTTC. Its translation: CAWSVSQGPYEQYF.

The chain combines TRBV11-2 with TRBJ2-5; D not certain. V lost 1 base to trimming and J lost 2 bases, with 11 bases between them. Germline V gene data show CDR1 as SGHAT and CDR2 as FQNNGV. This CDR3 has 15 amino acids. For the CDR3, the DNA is TGTGCCAGCAGCTTAGTAGGAACAGTGCAAGAGACCCAGTACTTC. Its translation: CASSLVGTVQETQYF.

CDR3 sequence (DNA): TGTGCCAGCAGCGGCGTCTTAAGGGGCGCTGAAGCTTTCTTT. This codes for CASSGVLRGAEAFF. The V gene is TRBV7-2, the J gene TRBJ1-1; D possibly corresponds to TRBD1 (5 bases). V shed 5 bases and J shed 6 bases, with 16 bases lying between them. Germline CDR1 is SGHTA and CDR2 is FQGNSA. This CDR3 contains 14 residues.

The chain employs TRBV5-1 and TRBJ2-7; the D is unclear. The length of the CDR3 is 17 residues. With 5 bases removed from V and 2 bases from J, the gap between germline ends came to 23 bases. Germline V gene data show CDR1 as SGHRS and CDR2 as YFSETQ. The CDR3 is CASRPAPLSATPYEQYF. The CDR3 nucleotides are TGCGCCAGCAGACCCGCTCCCTTGAGCGCGACCCCCTACGAGCAGTACTTC.

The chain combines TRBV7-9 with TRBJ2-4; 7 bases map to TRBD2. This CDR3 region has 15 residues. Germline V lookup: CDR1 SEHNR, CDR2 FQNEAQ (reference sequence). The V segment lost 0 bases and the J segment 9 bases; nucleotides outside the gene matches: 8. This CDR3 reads CASSLAMGGESIQYF. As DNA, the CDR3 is TGTGCCAGCAGCTTAGCGATGGGGGGGGAAAGCATTCAGTACTTC.

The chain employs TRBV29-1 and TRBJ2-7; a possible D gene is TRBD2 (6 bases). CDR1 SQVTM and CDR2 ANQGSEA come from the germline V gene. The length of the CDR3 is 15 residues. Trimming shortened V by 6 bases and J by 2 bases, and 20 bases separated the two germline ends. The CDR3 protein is CSVGGGDPPPYEQYF. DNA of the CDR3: TGCAGCGTCGGGGGTGGGGACCCCCCTCCCTACGAGCAGTACTTC.

The CDR3 loop is CASSLEPGTVSQYF. CDR3 DNA sequence: TGTGCCAGCAGTTTAGAGCCGGGAACAGTATCGCAGTATTTT. The chain links TRBV27 to TRBJ2-3, with D possibly being TRBD2 (5 bases). Trimming stripped 2 bases from V and 10 bases from J, with 16 bases between. Germline CDR1 reads MNHEY; CDR2 reads SMNVEV (reference sequence). There are 14 residues in the CDR3.

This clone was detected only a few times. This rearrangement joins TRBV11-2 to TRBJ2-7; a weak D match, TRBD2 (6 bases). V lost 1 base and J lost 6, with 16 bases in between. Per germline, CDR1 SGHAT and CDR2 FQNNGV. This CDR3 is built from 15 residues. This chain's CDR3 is CASSLGFQGLGEQYF. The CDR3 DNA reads TGTGCCAGCAGCTTAGGCTTTCAGGGACTTGGCGAGCAGTACTTC.

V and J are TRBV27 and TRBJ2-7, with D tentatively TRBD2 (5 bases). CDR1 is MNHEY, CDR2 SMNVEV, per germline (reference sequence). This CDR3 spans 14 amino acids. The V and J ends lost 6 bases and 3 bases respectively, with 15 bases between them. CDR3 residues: CASSHGLAYYEQYF. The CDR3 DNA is TGTGCCAGCAGCCACGGACTGGCATACTACGAGCAGTACTTC.

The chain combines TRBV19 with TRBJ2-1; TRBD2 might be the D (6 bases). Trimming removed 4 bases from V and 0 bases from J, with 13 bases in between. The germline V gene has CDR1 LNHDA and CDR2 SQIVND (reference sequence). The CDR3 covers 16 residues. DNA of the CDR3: TGTGCCAGTAGTACCTCGGCGGGGAGCTCCTACAATGAGCAGTTCTTC. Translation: CASSTSAGSSYNEQFF.

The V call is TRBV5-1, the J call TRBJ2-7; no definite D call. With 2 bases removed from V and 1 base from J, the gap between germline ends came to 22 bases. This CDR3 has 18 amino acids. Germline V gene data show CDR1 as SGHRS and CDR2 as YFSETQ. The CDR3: CASSLSTTRHNGSYEQYF. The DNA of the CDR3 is TGCGCCAGCAGCTTATCCACAACGCGGCATAACGGTTCCTACGAGCAGTACTTC.

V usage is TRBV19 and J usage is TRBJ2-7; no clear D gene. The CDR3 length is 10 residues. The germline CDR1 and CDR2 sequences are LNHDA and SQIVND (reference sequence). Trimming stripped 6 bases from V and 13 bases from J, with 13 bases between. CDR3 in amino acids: CASRLQVAYF. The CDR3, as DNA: TGTGCCAGTAGACTGCAAGTTGCTTACTTC. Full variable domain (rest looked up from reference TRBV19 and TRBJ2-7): DGGITQSPKYLFRKEGQNVTLSCEQNLNHDAMYWYRQDPGQGLRLIYYSQIVNDFQKGDIAEGYSVSREKKESFPLTVTSAQKNPTAFYLCASRLQVAYFGPGTRLTVT.

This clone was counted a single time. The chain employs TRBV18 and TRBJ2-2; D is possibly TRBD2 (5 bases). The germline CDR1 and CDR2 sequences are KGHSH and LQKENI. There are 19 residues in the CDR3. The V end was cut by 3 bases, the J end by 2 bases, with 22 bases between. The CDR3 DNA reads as TGTGCCAGCTCACCCGGTGCGGACGCTGCCCGGGAAAACACCGGGGAGCTGTTTTTT. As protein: CASSPGADAARENTGELFF.

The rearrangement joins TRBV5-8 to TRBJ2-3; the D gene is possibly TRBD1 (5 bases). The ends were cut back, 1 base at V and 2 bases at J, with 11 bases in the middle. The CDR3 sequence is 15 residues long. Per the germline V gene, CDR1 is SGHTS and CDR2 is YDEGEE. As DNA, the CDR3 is TGTGCCAGCAGCTTGACAGGCCTCTTCACAGATACGCAGTATTTT. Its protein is CASSLTGLFTDTQYF.

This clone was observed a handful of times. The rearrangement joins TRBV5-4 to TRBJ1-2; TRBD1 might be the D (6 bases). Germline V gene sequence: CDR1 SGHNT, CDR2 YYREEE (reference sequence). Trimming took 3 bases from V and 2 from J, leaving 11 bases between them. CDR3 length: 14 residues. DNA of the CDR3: TGTGCCAGCAGCTCGGCCAGGGGAAACTATGGCTACACCTTC. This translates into CASSSARGNYGYTF.